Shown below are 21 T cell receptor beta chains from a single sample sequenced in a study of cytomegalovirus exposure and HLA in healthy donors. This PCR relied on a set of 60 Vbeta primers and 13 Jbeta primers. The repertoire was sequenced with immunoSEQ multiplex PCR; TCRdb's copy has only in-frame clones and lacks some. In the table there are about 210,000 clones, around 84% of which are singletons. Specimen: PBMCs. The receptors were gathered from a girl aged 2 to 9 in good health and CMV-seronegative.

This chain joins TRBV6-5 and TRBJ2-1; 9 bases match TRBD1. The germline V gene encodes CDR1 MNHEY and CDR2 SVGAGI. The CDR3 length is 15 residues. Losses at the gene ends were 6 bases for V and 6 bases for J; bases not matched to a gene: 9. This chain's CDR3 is CASRIGTGKVNEQFF. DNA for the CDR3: TGTGCCAGCAGGATCGGGACAGGGAAGGTCAATGAGCAGTTCTTC.

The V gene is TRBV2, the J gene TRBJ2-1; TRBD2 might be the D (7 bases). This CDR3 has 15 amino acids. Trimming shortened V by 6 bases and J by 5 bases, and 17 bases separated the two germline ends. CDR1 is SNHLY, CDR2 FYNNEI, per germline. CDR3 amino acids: CASRRGGRDHNEQFF. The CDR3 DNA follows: TGTGCCAGCAGGAGGGGGGGTCGAGATCACAATGAGCAGTTCTTC.

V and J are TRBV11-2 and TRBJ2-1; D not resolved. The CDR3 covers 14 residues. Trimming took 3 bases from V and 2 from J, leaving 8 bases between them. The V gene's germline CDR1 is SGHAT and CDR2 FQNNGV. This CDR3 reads CASSFLPTYNEQFF. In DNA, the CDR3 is TGTGCCAGCAGCTTCCTCCCTACCTACAATGAGCAGTTCTTC.

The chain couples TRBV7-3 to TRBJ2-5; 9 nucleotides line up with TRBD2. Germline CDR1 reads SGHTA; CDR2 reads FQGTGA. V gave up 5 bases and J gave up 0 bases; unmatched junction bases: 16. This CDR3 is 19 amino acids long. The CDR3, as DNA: TGTGCCAGCAGCCTCCATGGGGGTAGCGGGGGCCTGTACCAAGAGACCCAGTACTTC. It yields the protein CASSLHGGSGGLYQETQYF. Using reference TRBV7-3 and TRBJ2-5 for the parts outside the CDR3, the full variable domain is GAGVSQTPSNKVTEKGKYVELRCDPISGHTALYWYRQSLGQGPEFLIYFQGTGAADDSGLPNDRFFAVRPEGSVSTLKIQRTERGDSAVYLCASSLHGGSGGLYQETQYFGPGTRLLVL.

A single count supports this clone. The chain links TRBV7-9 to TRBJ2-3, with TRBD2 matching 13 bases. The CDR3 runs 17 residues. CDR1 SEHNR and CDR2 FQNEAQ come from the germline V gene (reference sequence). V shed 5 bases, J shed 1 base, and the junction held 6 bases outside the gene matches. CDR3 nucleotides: TGTGCCAGCAGCCCAGGACTAGCGGGGGCCCGCACAGATACGCAGTATTTT. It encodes CASSPGLAGARTDTQYF.

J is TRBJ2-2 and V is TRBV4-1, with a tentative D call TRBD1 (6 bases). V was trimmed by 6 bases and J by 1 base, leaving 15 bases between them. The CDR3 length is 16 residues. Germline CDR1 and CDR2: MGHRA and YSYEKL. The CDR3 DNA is TGCGCCAGCAGTCCGACCCCCAGGGGGAACACCGGGGAGCTGTTTTTT. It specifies CASSPTPRGNTGELFF.

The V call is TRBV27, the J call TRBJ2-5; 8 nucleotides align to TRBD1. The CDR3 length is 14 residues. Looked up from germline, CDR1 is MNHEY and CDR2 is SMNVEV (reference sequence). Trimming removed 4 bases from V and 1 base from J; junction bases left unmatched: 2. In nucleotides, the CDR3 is TGTGCCAGCAGTTCGACAGGGGCCCAAGAGACCCAGTACTTC. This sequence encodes CASSSTGAQETQYF.

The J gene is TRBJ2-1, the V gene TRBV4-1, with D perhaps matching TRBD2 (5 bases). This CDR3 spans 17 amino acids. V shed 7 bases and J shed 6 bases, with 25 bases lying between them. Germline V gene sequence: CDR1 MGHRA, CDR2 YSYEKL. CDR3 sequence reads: CASTLGLALSNFNEQFF. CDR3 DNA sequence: TGCGCCAGCACCCTTGGGCTAGCCCTATCCAATTTCAATGAGCAGTTCTTC.

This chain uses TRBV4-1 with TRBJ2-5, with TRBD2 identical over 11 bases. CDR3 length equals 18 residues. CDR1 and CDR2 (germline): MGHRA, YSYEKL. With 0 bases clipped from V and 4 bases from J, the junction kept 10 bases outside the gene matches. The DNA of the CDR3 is TGCGCCAGCAGCCAAGATAGAGTAGCGGGGGGGCTACGAGAGACCCAGTACTTC. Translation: CASSQDRVAGGLRETQYF.

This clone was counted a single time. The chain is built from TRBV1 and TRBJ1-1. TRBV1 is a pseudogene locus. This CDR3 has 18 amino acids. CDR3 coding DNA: TGCACCAGCAGCCAAGAAGCGGGACGCCCGGGAATGAACACTGAAGCTTTCTTT. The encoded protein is CTSSQEAGRPGMNTEAFF.

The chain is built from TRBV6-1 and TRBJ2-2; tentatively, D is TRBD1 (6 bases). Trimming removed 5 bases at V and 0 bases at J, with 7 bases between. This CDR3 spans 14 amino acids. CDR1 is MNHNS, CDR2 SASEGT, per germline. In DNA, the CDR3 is TGTGCCAGCAGTTGGACAGCGAACACCGGGGAGCTGTTTTTT. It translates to CASSWTANTGELFF.

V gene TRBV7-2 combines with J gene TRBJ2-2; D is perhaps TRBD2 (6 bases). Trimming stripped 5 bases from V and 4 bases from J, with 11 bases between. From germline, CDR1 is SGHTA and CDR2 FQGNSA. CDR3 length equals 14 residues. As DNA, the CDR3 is TGTGCCAGCAGCCCGGGACTGTTCACCGGGGAGCTGTTTTTT. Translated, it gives CASSPGLFTGELFF.

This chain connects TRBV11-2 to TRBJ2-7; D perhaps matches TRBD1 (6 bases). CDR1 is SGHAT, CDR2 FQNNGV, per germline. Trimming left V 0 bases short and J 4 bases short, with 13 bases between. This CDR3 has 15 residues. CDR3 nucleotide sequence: TGTGCCAGCAGCTTAGATCTAGGACAGCTATACGAGCAGTACTTC. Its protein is CASSLDLGQLYEQYF. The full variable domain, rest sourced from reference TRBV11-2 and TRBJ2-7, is EAGVAQSPRYKIIEKRQSVAFWCNPISGHATLYWYQQILGQGPKLLIQFQNNGVVDDSQLPKDRFSAERLKGVDSTLKIQPAKLEDSAVYLCASSLDLGQLYEQYFGPGTRLTVT.

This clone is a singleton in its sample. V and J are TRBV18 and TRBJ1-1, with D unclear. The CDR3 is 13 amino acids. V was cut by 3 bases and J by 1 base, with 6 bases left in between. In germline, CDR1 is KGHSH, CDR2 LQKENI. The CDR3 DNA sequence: TGTGCCAGCTCACCGTCTACGAACACTGAAGCTTTCTTT. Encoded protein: CASSPSTNTEAFF.

CDR3 DNA: TGTGCCAGCAGTGACCGGACAGGGGCATCTGAGCAGTACTTC. Protein: CASSDRTGASEQYF. The chain employs TRBV6-1 and TRBJ2-7; 9 bases map to TRBD1. The junction had 7 bases not matched to a gene; V was cut back by 3 bases and J by 7 bases. This CDR3 comprises 14 residues. CDR1 and CDR2 (germline): MNHNS, SASEGT.

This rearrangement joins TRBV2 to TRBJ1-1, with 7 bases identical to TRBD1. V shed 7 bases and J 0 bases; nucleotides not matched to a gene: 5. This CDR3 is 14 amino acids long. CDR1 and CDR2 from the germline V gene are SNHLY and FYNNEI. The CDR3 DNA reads TGTGCCAGCAAGATGGGACAGTTGAACACTGAAGCTTTCTTT. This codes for CASKMGQLNTEAFF.

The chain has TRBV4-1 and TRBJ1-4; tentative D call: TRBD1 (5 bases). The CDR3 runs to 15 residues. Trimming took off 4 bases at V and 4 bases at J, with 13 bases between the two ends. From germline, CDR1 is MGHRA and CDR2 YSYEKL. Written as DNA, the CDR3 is TGCGCCAGCAGCCGGGGGGACGGACTTAATGAAAAACTGTTTTTT. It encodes CASSRGDGLNEKLFF.

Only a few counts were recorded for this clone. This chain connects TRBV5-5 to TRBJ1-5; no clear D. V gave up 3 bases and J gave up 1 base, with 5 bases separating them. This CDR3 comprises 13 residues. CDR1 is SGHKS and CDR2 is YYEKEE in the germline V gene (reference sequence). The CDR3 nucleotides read TGTGCCAGCAGCTACAGCAGCAATCAGCCCCAGCATTTT. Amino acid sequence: CASSYSSNQPQHF.

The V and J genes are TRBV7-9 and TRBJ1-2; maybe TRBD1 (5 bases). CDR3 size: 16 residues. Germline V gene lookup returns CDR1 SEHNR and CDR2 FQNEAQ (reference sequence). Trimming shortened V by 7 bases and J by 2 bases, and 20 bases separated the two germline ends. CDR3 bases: TGTGCCAGCACCCTACCCCTGACAGCGATGAACTATGGCTACACCTTC. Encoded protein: CASTLPLTAMNYGYTF.

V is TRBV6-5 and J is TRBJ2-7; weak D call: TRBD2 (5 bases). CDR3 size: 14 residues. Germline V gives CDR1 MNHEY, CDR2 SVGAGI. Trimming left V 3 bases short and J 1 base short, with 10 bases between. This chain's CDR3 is CASSYNGGSYEQYF. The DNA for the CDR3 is TGTGCCAGCAGTTATAATGGCGGGTCCTACGAGCAGTACTTC.

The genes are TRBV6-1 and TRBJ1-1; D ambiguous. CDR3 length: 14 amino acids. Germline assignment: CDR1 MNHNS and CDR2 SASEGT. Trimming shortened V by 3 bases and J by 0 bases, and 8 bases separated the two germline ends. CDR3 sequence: CASSDRNLNTEAFF. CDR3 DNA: TGTGCCAGCAGTGACCGCAACTTGAACACTGAAGCTTTCTTT.